The entry below describes one T cell receptor (beta chain). The time point was: cycle 4 day 1 (C4D1), after six to seven weeks of nivolumab. Each of the patients experienced relapse following autologous stem cell transplantation, and their brentuximab vedotin exposure differed. Complete response, partial response or progressive disease were the best responses. This sample was taken from a study of PD-1 blockade in classical Hodgkin lymphoma. Repertoires were generated with immunoSEQ multiplex PCR, while TCRdb's copy carries only in-frame clones and drops some. The sample comprises fewer than 20,000 clones, about 65% of which are singletons, and 6.5% to 9% rests with the top ten. V was clipped by 0 bases and J by 0 bases; unmatched bases: 15. The CDR3 spans 20 residues. Germline V gene lookup returns CDR1 SGHRS and CDR2 YFSETQ.

Sequencing used peripheral blood mononuclear cells (PBMCs), obtained before the fourth cycle of nivolumab. The rearrangement uses TRBV5-1 and TRBJ2-7; 10 nucleotides line up with TRBD2. The TCR sequence derives from a human donor with classical Hodgkin lymphoma. For the CDR3, the DNA is TGCGCCAGCAGCTTGGCCCGAGGGTCTATAGCGGGAGGAAACTCCTACGAGCAGTACTTC. It specifies CASSLARGSIAGGNSYEQYF.